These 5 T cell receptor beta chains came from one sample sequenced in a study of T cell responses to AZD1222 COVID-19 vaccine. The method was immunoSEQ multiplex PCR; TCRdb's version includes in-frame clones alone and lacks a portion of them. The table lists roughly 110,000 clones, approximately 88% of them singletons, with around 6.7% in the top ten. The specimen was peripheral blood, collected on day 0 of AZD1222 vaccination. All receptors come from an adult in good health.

DNA for the CDR3: TGTGCCACCAGCAGACCCGGGACGGCGGGTCAGCCCCAGCATTTT. This sequence encodes CATSRPGTAGQPQHF. This chain joins TRBV15 and TRBJ1-5; possible D gene TRBD1, 5 bases. The CDR3 consists of 15 residues. The germline V and J ends were trimmed by 2 bases and 6 bases, with 14 bases remaining between them. Germline V gene sequence: CDR1 LNHNV, CDR2 YYDKDF (reference sequence).

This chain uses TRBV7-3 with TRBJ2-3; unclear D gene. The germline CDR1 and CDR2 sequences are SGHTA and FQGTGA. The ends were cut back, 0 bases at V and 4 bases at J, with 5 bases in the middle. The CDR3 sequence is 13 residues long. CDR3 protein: CASSLTYADTQYF. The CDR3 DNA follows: TGTGCCAGCAGCTTAACGTACGCAGATACGCAGTATTTT.

The DNA of the CDR3 is TGTGCCAGCAGCTTAACCTGGACTAGCGGGAGCACAGATACGCAGTATTTT. Protein product: CASSLTWTSGSTDTQYF. V is TRBV7-3 and J is TRBJ2-3; 11 nucleotides match TRBD2. The V gene end was trimmed by 0 bases and the J gene end by 0 bases; junction bases not matched to a gene: 2. From germline, CDR1 is SGHTA and CDR2 FQGTGA. This CDR3 contains 17 residues.

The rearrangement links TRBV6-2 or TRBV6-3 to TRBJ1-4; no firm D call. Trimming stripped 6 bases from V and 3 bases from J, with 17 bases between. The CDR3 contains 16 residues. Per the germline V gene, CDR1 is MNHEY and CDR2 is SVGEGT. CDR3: CASSQDRRPANEKLFF. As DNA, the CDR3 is TGTGCCAGCAGCCAGGACCGGAGGCCAGCTAATGAAAAACTGTTTTTT.

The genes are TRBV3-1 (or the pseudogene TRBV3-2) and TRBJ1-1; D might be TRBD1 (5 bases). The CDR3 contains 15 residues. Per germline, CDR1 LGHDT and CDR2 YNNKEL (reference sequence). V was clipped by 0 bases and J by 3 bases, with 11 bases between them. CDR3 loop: CASSQEGRGDTEAFF. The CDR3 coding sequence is TGTGCCAGCAGCCAAGAAGGACGGGGGGACACTGAAGCTTTCTTT.